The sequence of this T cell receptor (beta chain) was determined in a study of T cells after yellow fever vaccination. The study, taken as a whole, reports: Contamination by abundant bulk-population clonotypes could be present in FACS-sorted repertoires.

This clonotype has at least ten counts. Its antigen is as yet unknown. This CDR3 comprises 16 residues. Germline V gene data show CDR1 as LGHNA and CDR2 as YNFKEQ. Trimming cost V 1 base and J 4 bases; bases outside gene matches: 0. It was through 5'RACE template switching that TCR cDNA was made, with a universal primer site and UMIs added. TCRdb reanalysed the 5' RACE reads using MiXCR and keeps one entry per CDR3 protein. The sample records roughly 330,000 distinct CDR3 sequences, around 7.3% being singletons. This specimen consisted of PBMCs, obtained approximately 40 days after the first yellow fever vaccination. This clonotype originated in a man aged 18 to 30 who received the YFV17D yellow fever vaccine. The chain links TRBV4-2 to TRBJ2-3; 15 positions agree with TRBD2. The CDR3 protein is CASSQGTSGGADTQYF. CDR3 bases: TGTGCCAGCAGCCAAGGGACTAGCGGGGGGGCAGATACGCAGTATTTT.